This T cell receptor (beta chain) was recovered during a study of blood T cell repertoires in COVID-19. Background on the study: Italy, Spain and the United States were the sources of the convalescent and acute COVID-19 samples. T cells, B-cell-depleted T cells, or PBMCs supplied cDNA or gDNA.

In the case of this clone: The junction does not match germline at one end; this may be a read error.

The CDR3 contains 16 residues. Looked up from germline, CDR1 is SNHLY and CDR2 is FYNNEI. In the original workflow: Amplification with reference gene primers provided the estimates of nucleated cell counts. Libraries were prepared by immunoSEQ multiplex PCR; TCRdb keeps only in-frame clonotypes and omits some of them. The V and J calls and clone size come from that table; D and trimming were worked out from the DNA. In the table there are under 130,000 clones, approximately 86% of which are singletons. This chain uses TRBV2 with TRBJ2-7; TRBD1 might be the D (6 bases). This TCR was recovered from a human donor in a cohort sampled during active COVID-19. Source material: peripheral blood. The CDR3 sequence: CASSEGGRDKSYEQYF. The CDR3 DNA is TGTGCCAGCAGCGAAGGGGGTAGGGACAAGTCCTACGAGCAGTACTTC.